This TCR beta chain was identified in a study of shared clonotypes between healthy human individuals. General observations from the study: The study found about 5% of naive CD4 clonotypes shared across several donors.

CD8 cells classed as naive were CD45RO-negative and positively selected for CCR7, excluding terminally differentiated effector memory CD45RA+ cells. Comment on this clone: Its antigen is undetermined.

Clones were sequenced by immunoSEQ multiplex PCR, and TCRdb holds only the in-frame ones, with some missing. The table lists 750,000 to 1,000,000 clones, 85% to 95% of them singletons. CDR1 SEHNR and CDR2 FQNEAQ come from the germline V gene (reference sequence). The CDR3 consists of 15 residues. Sequencing was done on a sample of naive CD8+ T cells sorted from blood. V gene TRBV7-9 combines with J gene TRBJ2-5; no clear D gene. The J call may be in error: the DNA end matches TRBJ2-7 better. This clonotype was sampled from a man aged 25-45 years in good health. The CDR3 nucleotides are TGTGCCAGCAGCTTAGTGGACCTTGGGGAATACGAGCAGTACTTC. It yields the protein CASSLVDLGEYEQYF.